This T cell receptor beta chain was recovered during a study of blood T cell repertoires in COVID-19. Across the study: T cells, B-cell-depleted T cells, or PBMCs supplied cDNA or gDNA.

CDR3 size: 13 residues. The V gene's germline CDR1 is SNHLY and CDR2 FYNNEI. V lost 6 bases and J 4 bases, leaving 12 bases between the germline ends. Repertoires were generated with immunoSEQ multiplex PCR, while TCRdb's copy carries only in-frame clones and drops some. The sample shows tens of thousands of clones, roughly 90% of them seen only once. The V and J genes are TRBV2 and TRBJ1-2, with unresolved D. The source material was peripheral blood. The source of this sequence is a man in his sixties with active COVID-19. The CDR3 reads CASSLSGIYGYTF. The CDR3 DNA sequence: TGTGCCAGCAGCTTGTCAGGAATCTATGGCTACACCTTC.